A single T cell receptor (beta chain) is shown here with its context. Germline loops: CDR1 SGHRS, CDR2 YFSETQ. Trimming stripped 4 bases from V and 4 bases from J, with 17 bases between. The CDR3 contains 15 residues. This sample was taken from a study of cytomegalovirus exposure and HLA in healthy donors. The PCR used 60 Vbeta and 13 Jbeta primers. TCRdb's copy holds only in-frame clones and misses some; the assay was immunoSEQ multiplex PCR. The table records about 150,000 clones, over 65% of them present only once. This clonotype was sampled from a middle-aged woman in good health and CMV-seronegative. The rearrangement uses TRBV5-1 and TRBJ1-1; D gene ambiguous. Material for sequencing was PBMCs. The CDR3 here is CASSISNMPPTEAFF. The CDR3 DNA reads TGCGCCAGCAGCATCTCAAACATGCCGCCCACTGAAGCTTTCTTT.